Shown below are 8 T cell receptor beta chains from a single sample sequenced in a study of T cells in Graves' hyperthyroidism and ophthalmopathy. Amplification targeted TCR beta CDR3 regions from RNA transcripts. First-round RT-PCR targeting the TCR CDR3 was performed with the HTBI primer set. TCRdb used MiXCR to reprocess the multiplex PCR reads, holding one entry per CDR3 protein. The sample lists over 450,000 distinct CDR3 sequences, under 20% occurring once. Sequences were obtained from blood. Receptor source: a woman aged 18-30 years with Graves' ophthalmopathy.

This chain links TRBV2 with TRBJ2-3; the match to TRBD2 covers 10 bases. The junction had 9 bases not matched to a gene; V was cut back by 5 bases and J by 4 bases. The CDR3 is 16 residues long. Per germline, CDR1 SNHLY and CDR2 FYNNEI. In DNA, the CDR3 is TGTGCCAGCAGTTTAGCGGGAGGTGCCAAGGCAGATACGCAGTATTTT. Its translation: CASSLAGGAKADTQYF. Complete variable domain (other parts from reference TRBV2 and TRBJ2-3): EPEVTQTPSHQVTQMGQEVILRCVPISNHLYFYWYRQILGQKVEFLVSFYNNEISEKSEIFDDQFSVERPDGSNFTLKIRSTKLEDSAMYFCASSLAGGAKADTQYFGPGTRLTVL.

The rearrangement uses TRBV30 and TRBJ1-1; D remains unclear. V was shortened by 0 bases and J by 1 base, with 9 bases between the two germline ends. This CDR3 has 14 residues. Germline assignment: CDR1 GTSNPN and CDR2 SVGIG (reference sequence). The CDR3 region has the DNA TGTGCCTGGAGTGTACTAGGAGAGAACACTGAAGCTTTCTTT. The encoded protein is CAWSVLGENTEAFF.

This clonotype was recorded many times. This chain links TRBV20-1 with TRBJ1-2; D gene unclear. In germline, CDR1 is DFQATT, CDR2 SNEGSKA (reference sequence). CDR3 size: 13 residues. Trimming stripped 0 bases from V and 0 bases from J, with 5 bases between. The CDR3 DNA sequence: TGCAGTGCTAGAGAAGGGACTAACTATGGCTACACCTTC. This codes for CSAREGTNYGYTF.

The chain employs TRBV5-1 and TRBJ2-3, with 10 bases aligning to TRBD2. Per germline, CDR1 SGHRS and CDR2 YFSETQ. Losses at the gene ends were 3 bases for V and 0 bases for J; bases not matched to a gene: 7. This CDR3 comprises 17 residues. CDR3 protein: CASSSLAGGPSTDTQYF. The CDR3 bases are TGCGCCAGCAGCTCATTAGCGGGAGGACCAAGCACAGATACGCAGTATTTT. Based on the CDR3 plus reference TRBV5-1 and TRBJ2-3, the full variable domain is KAGVTQTPRYLIKTRGQQVTLSCSPISGHRSVSWYQQTPGQGLQFLFEYFSETQRNKGNFPGRFSGRQFSNSRSEMNVSTLELGDSALYLCASSSLAGGPSTDTQYFGPGTRLTVL.

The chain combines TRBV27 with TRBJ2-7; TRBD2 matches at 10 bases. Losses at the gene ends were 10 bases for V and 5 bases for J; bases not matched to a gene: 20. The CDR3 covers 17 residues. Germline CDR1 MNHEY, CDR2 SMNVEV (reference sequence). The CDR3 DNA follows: TGTGCCACCTTGCGAACCTATAGCGGGAGGCTCGGAGACGAGCAGTACTTC. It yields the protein CATLRTYSGRLGDEQYF.

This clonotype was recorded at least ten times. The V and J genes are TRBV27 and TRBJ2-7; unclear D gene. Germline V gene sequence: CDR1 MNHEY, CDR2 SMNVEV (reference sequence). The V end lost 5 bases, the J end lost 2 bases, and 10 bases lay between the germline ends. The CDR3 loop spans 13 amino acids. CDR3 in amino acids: CASSQTVTYEQYF. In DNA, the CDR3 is TGTGCCAGCAGTCAAACAGTTACCTACGAGCAGTACTTC.

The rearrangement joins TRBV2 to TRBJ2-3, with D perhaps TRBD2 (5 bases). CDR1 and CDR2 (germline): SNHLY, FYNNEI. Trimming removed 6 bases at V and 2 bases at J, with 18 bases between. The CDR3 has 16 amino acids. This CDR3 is CASSPISGRLTDTQYF. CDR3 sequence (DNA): TGTGCCAGCAGCCCGATATCGGGGAGACTCACAGATACGCAGTATTTT. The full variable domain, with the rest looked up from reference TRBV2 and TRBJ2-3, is EPEVTQTPSHQVTQMGQEVILRCVPISNHLYFYWYRQILGQKVEFLVSFYNNEISEKSEIFDDQFSVERPDGSNFTLKIRSTKLEDSAMYFCASSPISGRLTDTQYFGPGTRLTVL.

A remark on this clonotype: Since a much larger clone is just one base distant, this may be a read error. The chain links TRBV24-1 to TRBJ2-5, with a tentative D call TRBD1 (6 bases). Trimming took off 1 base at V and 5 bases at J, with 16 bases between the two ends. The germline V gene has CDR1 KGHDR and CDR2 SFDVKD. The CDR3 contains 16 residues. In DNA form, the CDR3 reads TGTGCCACCAGTGATTTCTCACAGAGTCAGGGGGAGACCCAGTACTTC. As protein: CATSDFSQSQGETQYF.